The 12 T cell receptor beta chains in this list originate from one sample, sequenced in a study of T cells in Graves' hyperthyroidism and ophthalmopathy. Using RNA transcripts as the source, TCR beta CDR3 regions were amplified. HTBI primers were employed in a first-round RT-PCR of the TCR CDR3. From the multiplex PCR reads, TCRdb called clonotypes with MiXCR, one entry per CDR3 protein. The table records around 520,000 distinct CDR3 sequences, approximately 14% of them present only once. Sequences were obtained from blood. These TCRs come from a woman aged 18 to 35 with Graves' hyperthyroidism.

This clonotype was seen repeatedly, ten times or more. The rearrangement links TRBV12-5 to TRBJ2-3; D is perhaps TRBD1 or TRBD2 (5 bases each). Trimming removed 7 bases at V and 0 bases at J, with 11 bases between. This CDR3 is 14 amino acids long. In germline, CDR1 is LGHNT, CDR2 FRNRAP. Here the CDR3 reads CASAEGPSTDTQYF. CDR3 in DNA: TGTGCTAGTGCCGAGGGACCAAGCACAGATACGCAGTATTTT.

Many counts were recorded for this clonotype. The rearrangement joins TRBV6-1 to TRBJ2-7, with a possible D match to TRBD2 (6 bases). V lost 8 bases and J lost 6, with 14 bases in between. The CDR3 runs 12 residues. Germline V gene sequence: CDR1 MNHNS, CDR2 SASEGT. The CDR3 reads CASRLGGSEQYF. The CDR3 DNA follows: TGTGCCAGCCGATTGGGGGGTTCCGAGCAGTACTTC.

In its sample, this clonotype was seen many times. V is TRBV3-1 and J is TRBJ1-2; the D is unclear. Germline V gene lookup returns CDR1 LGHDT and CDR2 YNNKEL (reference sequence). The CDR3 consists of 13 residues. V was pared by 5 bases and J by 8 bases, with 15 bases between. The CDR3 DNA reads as TGTGCCAGCAGCGGCGGTCAGATTGCCGGCTACACCTTC. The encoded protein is CASSGGQIAGYTF.

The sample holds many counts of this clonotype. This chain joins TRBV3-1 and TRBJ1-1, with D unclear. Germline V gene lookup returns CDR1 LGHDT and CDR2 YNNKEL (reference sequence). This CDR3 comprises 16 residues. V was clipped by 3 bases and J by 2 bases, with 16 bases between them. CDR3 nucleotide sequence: TGTGCCAGCAGCCACTACGAGGGAGCACGTAACACTGAAGCTTTCTTT. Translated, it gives CASSHYEGARNTEAFF.

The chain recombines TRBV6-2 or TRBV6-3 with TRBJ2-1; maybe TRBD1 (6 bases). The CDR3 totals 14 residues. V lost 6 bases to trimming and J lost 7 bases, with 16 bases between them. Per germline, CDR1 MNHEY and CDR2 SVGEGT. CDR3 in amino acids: CASSFIDQGNEQFF. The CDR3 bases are TGTGCCAGCAGCTTCATAGATCAGGGGAATGAGCAGTTCTTC.

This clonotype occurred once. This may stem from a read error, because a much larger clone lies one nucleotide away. Here the CDR3 DNA reads TGTGCCAGCACGGACAGGCCCCTGGGGTGGAACACTGAAGCTTTCTTT. Protein sequence: CASTDRPLGWNTEAFF. The V gene is TRBV6-1, the J gene TRBJ1-1; 7 bases match TRBD1. The trim removed 7 bases at V and 1 base at J, leaving 12 bases unmatched. The CDR3 has 16 amino acids. Germline CDR1 MNHNS, CDR2 SASEGT.

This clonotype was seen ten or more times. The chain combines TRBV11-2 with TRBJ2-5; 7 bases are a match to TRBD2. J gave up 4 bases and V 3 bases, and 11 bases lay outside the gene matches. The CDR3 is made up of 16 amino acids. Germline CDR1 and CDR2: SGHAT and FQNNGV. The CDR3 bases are TGTGCCAGCAGCTTGGTCCCTAGCGGCTTTGGAGAGACCCAGTACTTC. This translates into CASSLVPSGFGETQYF. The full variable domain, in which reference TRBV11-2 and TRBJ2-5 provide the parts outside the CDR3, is EAGVAQSPRYKIIEKRQSVAFWCNPISGHATLYWYQQILGQGPKLLIQFQNNGVVDDSQLPKDRFSAERLKGVDSTLKIQPAKLEDSAVYLCASSLVPSGFGETQYFGPGTRLLVL.

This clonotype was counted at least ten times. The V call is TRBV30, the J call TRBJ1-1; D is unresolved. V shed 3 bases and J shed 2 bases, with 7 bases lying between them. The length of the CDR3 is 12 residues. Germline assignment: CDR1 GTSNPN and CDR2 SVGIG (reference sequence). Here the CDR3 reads CAWSRSNTEAFF. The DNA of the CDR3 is TGTGCCTGGAGCCGAAGCAACACTGAAGCTTTCTTT.

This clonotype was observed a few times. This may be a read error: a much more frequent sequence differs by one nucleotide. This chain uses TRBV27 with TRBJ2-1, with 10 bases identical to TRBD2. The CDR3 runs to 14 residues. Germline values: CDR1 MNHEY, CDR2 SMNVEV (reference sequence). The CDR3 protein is CAGSLSLAGEEQFF. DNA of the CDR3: TGTGCCGGCAGTTTGAGCCTAGCGGGGGAGGAGCAGTTCTTC.

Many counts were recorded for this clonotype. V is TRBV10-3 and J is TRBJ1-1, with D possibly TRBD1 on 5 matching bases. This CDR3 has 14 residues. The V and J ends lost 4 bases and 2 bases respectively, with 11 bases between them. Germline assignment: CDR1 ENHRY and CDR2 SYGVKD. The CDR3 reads CAISGQPGNTEAFF. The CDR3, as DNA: TGTGCCATCAGTGGACAGCCGGGCAACACTGAAGCTTTCTTT.

The CDR3 protein is CASNLAGTDTQYF. CDR3 DNA sequence: TGTGCCAGCAATCTAGCGGGAACAGATACGCAGTATTTT. The chain employs TRBV27 and TRBJ2-3; TRBD2 matches at 9 bases. Looked up from germline, CDR1 is MNHEY and CDR2 is SMNVEV (reference sequence). Trimming removed 7 bases from V and 3 bases from J; junction bases left unmatched: 2. This CDR3 comprises 13 residues.

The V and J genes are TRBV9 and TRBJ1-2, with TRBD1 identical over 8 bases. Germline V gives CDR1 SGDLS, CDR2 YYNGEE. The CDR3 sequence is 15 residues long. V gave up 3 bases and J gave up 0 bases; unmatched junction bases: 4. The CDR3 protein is CASSADRGSNYGYTF. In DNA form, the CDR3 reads TGTGCCAGCAGCGCAGACAGGGGTTCTAACTATGGCTACACCTTC.